The 25 T cell receptor beta chains presented below share a single source sample, sequenced in a study of cytotoxic CD8 clonotypes in ibrutinib-treated CLL. Some clones are missing from TCRdb's copy, which holds only in-frame ones; the method was immunoSEQ multiplex PCR. The sample consists of more than 200,000 clones, about four fifths of them appearing once. The specimen comprised PBMCs, sampled after 12 months of ibrutinib treatment. The receptors shown here come from a human donor with chronic lymphocytic leukemia.

This clone occurred a few times. This chain connects TRBV5-1 to TRBJ1-2, with 7 bases aligning to TRBD1. Germline CDR1 and CDR2: SGHRS and YFSETQ. The CDR3 extends over 13 amino acids. J gave up 2 bases and V 3 bases, and 1 base lay outside the gene matches. CDR3 residues: CASSSTGNYGYTF. CDR3 nucleotides: TGCGCCAGCAGCTCGACAGGGAACTATGGCTACACCTTC.

This chain links TRBV10-2 with TRBJ1-5; D is undetermined. Per germline, CDR1 WSHSY and CDR2 SAAADI. The CDR3 has 14 amino acids. Trimming removed 10 bases from V and 3 bases from J, with 16 bases in between. This CDR3 reads CATATNGYNQPQHF. The CDR3 nucleotides read TGCGCCACCGCGACGAACGGATACAATCAGCCCCAGCATTTT.

In the case of this clone: The same CDR3 can be traced to other DNA sequences in this sample. The chain combines TRBV4-1 with TRBJ1-2; TRBD1 agrees at 8 bases. The CDR3 has 13 residues. After removal of 1 base from V and 8 bases from J, the junction contained 3 bases not matched to a gene. Germline lookup yields CDR1 MGHRA and CDR2 YSYEKL. The DNA for the CDR3 is TGCGCCAGCAGCCAAGCGACAGGGGCGGGCTACACCTTC. Amino acids: CASSQATGAGYTF.

The chain carries TRBV6-4 and TRBJ1-2; 12 bases match TRBD1. From germline, CDR1 is MRHNA and CDR2 SNTAGT. The CDR3 extends over 15 amino acids. Trimming at V came to 2 bases and at J to 2 bases, leaving 0 bases not matched to a gene. The CDR3 DNA follows: TGTGCCAGCAGTGACGGGACAGGGGGCAACTATGGCTACACCTTC. Translation: CASSDGTGGNYGYTF.

V usage is TRBV9 and J usage is TRBJ2-2; weak D call: TRBD2 (5 bases). The CDR3 sequence is 14 residues long. The V and J ends lost 5 bases and 0 bases respectively, with 8 bases between them. Per germline, CDR1 SGDLS and CDR2 YYNGEE. In DNA, the CDR3 is TGTGCCAGCAGGAGGGCCTCGAACACCGGGGAGCTGTTTTTT. As protein: CASRRASNTGELFF.

This clone was seen only once. The chain is built from TRBV18 and TRBJ1-6; 7 bases are shared with TRBD1. Germline V gives CDR1 KGHSH, CDR2 LQKENI. V was clipped by 4 bases and J by 5 bases; unmatched bases: 8. This CDR3 comprises 16 residues. The CDR3 spells CASSLTGYGDNSPLHF. The CDR3 coding sequence is TGTGCCAGCTCACTGACAGGGTACGGGGATAATTCACCCCTCCACTTT. Variable domain in full (rest from reference TRBV18 and TRBJ1-6): NAGVMQNPRHLVRRRGQEARLRCSPMKGHSHVYWYRQLPEEGLKFMVYLQKENIIDESGMPKERFSAEFPKEGPSILRIQQVVRGDSAAYFCASSLTGYGDNSPLHFGNGTRLTVT.

The chain joins TRBV2 to TRBJ1-2, with 9 bases identical to TRBD1. This CDR3 contains 15 residues. Germline V gene data show CDR1 as SNHLY and CDR2 as FYNNEI. J gave up 3 bases and V 3 bases, and 5 bases lay outside the gene matches. The DNA for the CDR3 is TGTGCCAGCAGTGAGGTGGACAGGGGCGACTATGGCTACACCTTC. It specifies CASSEVDRGDYGYTF.

This chain uses TRBV6-1 with TRBJ1-5; 9 nucleotides agree with TRBD1. The V gene's germline CDR1 is MNHNS and CDR2 SASEGT. CDR3 length equals 14 residues. Unmatched junction bases numbered 2, after V lost 2 bases and J lost 6 bases. CDR3 amino acids: CASSEMGQGQPQHF. CDR3 DNA: TGTGCCAGCAGTGAAATGGGACAGGGTCAGCCCCAGCATTTT.

This chain connects TRBV29-1 to TRBJ2-1; either TRBD1 or TRBD2 may supply D (6 bases each). This CDR3 comprises 14 residues. Trimming removed 3 bases at V and 0 bases at J, with 9 bases between. CDR1 SQVTM and CDR2 ANQGSEA come from the germline V gene. CDR3 sequence: CSVDGGASYNEQFF. CDR3 DNA: TGCAGCGTTGACGGGGGCGCCTCCTACAATGAGCAGTTCTTC.

This clone was observed once. The chain joins TRBV28 to TRBJ2-7; D might be TRBD2 (6 bases). The CDR3 loop spans 13 amino acids. V was cut by 6 bases and J by 3 bases, with 12 bases left in between. Germline V gene lookup returns CDR1 MDHEN and CDR2 SYDVKM. The CDR3 region has the DNA TGTGCCAGCAGACAAGCGGGCCTCTACGAGCAGTACTTC. Translating it yields CASRQAGLYEQYF.

V gene TRBV6-5 combines with J gene TRBJ2-7; D is possibly TRBD1 (5 bases). V was pared by 5 bases and J by 1 base, with 15 bases between. The V gene's germline CDR1 is MNHEY and CDR2 SVGAGI. The CDR3 spans 15 residues. The CDR3 is CASSTETATSYEQYF. For the CDR3, the DNA is TGTGCCAGCAGTACCGAGACAGCGACTTCCTACGAGCAGTACTTC.

J is TRBJ1-5 and V is TRBV6-5, with a tentative D call TRBD1 (5 bases). CDR3 size: 15 residues. The V gene lost 3 bases and the J gene lost 0 bases, with 9 bases spanning the gap. Germline CDR1 and CDR2: MNHEY and SVGAGI. CDR3: CASSYDSFSNQPQHF. The CDR3 DNA follows: TGTGCCAGCAGTTATGACAGTTTTAGCAATCAGCCCCAGCATTTT.

The V and J genes are TRBV2 and TRBJ2-7, with D perhaps matching TRBD1 (5 bases). There are 14 residues in the CDR3. V gave up 3 bases and J gave up 2 bases, with 11 bases separating them. Germline values: CDR1 SNHLY, CDR2 FYNNEI. The CDR3 nucleotides read TGTGCCAGCAGTGACCCGACAGATCCCTACGAGCAGTACTTC. Translated: CASSDPTDPYEQYF.

The chain uses TRBV10-3 and TRBJ2-7, with TRBD2 matching over 9 bases. The V gene end was trimmed by 4 bases and the J gene end by 1 base; junction bases not matched to a gene: 2. CDR1 is ENHRY, CDR2 SYGVKD, per germline. The CDR3 length is 14 residues. The CDR3 region is CAISATSGSYEQYF. The CDR3 region has the DNA TGTGCCATCAGTGCGACTAGCGGATCCTACGAGCAGTACTTC.

This clone showed up just once. This sequence joins TRBV4-2 and TRBJ1-2; TRBD1 is a possible D gene (6 bases). V was trimmed by 4 bases and J by 4 bases, leaving 19 bases between them. The germline gives CDR1 LGHNA, CDR2 YNFKEQ. This CDR3 has 16 residues. The CDR3 region has the DNA TGTGCCAGCAGCCGCCGCGAGGGGGTGCAGGGCTATGGCTACACCTTC. This sequence encodes CASSRREGVQGYGYTF.

This clone was recorded only once. The rearrangement joins TRBV5-6 to TRBJ1-2; 9 bases are shared with TRBD1. CDR1 SGHDT and CDR2 YYEEEE come from the germline V gene. The V and J ends lost 3 bases and 6 bases, in that order; junction bases with no gene match: 6. This CDR3 is built from 14 residues. The CDR3 here is CASSYWDRAHGYTF. In nucleotides, the CDR3 is TGTGCCAGCAGCTACTGGGACAGGGCCCATGGCTACACCTTC.

The chain joins TRBV5-1 to TRBJ2-3; 9 positions agree with TRBD1. J lost 1 base, V lost 4 bases, and 4 bases had no gene match. The CDR3 covers 15 residues. Germline assignment: CDR1 SGHRS and CDR2 YFSETQ. DNA of the CDR3: TGCGCCAGCAGCGACCGGACAGGGGGCACAGATACGCAGTATTTT. Its protein product is CASSDRTGGTDTQYF. The full variable domain, its missing parts supplied by reference TRBV5-1 and TRBJ2-3, is KAGVTQTPRYLIKTRGQQVTLSCSPISGHRSVSWYQQTPGQGLQFLFEYFSETQRNKGNFPGRFSGRQFSNSRSEMNVSTLELGDSALYLCASSDRTGGTDTQYFGPGTRLTVL.

The chain has TRBV19 and TRBJ2-1; maybe TRBD2 (6 bases). The V and J ends lost 1 base and 4 bases respectively, with 17 bases between them. CDR1 and CDR2 from the germline V gene are LNHDA and SQIVND (reference sequence). The CDR3 is made up of 17 amino acids. The CDR3 nucleotides read TGTGCCAGTAGTATAGGCGGGCCTAGCGTCGTTTACAATGAGCAGTTCTTC. It yields the protein CASSIGGPSVVYNEQFF.

This clone was counted a single time. This chain connects TRBV19 to TRBJ2-1; D unclear. Germline lookup yields CDR1 LNHDA and CDR2 SQIVND (reference sequence). Trimming left V 7 bases short and J 0 bases short, with 10 bases between. This CDR3 has 14 amino acids. CDR3 region: CASKVEFSYNEQFF. In nucleotides, the CDR3 is TGTGCCAGTAAAGTGGAGTTCTCCTACAATGAGCAGTTCTTC.

The chain is built from TRBV7-8 and TRBJ2-3; D possibly uses TRBD1 or TRBD2 (5 bases each). The V end was cut by 3 bases, the J end by 2 bases, with 9 bases between. Germline V lookup: CDR1 SGHVS, CDR2 FQNEAQ. The CDR3 totals 14 residues. The chain's CDR3 is CASSLGVDTDTQYF. The CDR3, as DNA: TGTGCCAGCAGCTTGGGGGTTGACACAGATACGCAGTATTTT.

The CDR3 loop reads CASSPEATQQFF. CDR3 bases: TGTGCCAGCAGCCCTGAGGCGACCCAGCAGTTCTTC. The rearrangement joins TRBV11-2 to TRBJ2-1; no reliable D call. V was shortened by 5 bases and J by 11 bases, with 13 bases between the two germline ends. The CDR3 covers 12 residues. From germline, CDR1 is SGHAT and CDR2 FQNNGV.

A word on this clone: The junction departs from germline at one end; a sequencing error may be responsible. V usage is TRBV7-7 and J usage is TRBJ1-4; the D gene is possibly TRBD1 (5 bases). Looked up from germline, CDR1 is SSHAT and CDR2 is FNYEAQ (reference sequence). CDR3 length: 15 amino acids. The CDR3 DNA sequence: TGTGCTAGCAGCTTGGGGGGTGGATCTAATGAAAAACTGTTTTTT. Translation: CASSLGGGSNEKLFF.

As to this clone: At one end the junction does not follow the germline gene, possibly because of a read error. The chain joins TRBV7-7 to TRBJ1-1, with TRBD1 as a possible D gene (5 bases). This CDR3 contains 13 residues. Germline V gene data show CDR1 as SSHAT and CDR2 as FNYEAQ (reference sequence). The CDR3 protein is CASSNNRDSEAFF. The CDR3 nucleotides are TGTGCTAGCAGCAATAATCGAGACAGTGAAGCTTTCTTT.

The chain combines TRBV29-1 with TRBJ1-1; D possibly corresponds to TRBD1 (6 bases). The V end was cut by 2 bases, the J end by 0 bases, with 10 bases between. CDR3 length: 14 residues. The germline V gene encodes CDR1 SQVTM and CDR2 ANQGSEA. CDR3 in amino acids: CSVEPRTVNTEAFF. For the CDR3, the DNA is TGCAGCGTTGAACCTCGGACAGTGAACACTGAAGCTTTCTTT.

The CDR3 spells CAWSVGQGASYEQYF. The CDR3 DNA reads TGTGCCTGGAGTGTTGGTCAGGGGGCTTCCTACGAGCAGTACTTC. V gene TRBV30 combines with J gene TRBJ2-7; 8 bases fit TRBD1. The CDR3 runs 15 residues. From germline, CDR1 is GTSNPN and CDR2 SVGIG (reference sequence). After removal of 0 bases from V and 1 base from J, the junction contained 5 bases not matched to a gene.